This T cell receptor beta chain was captured by sequencing in a study of blood T cell repertoires in COVID-19. The wider study: Sample material is recorded as cDNA or gDNA derived from T cells, B-cell-depleted T cells, or PBMCs.

TCRdb keeps only in-frame clones here, not all; method: immunoSEQ multiplex PCR. Among some 180,000 clones listed, about four fifths were seen once. Patients of the Seattle cohort, enrolled during active infection, were followed longitudinally. V lost 4 bases to trimming and J lost 1 base; unmatched junction nucleotides: 6. Germline lookup yields CDR1 SGHTA and CDR2 FQGTGA. The CDR3 is made up of 16 amino acids. This sequence originates from a woman older than 75 with COVID-19, enrolled during active disease. This chain links TRBV7-3 with TRBJ2-3, with 9 bases fitting TRBD2. The sample was peripheral blood. CDR3 protein: CASSSYERGGTDTQYF. DNA for the CDR3: TGTGCCAGCAGCTCCTATGAGCGGGGGGGCACAGATACGCAGTATTTT. Filled out from reference TRBV7-3 and TRBJ2-3, the complete variable domain reads GAGVSQTPSNKVTEKGKYVELRCDPISGHTALYWYRQSLGQGPEFLIYFQGTGAADDSGLPNDRFFAVRPEGSVSTLKIQRTERGDSAVYLCASSSYERGGTDTQYFGPGTRLTVL.